A selection of T cell receptor beta chains follows, all from one sample in a study of blood T cell repertoires in COVID-19. Assay used: immunoSEQ multiplex PCR; TCRdb lists only in-frame clones, some missing. The table has roughly 100,000 clones, around 84% seen once. Sequenced material: peripheral blood. These receptors all come from a woman aged 80 or over with acute or convalescent COVID-19. The conserved cysteine and the conserved F or W are not part of the CDR3 here. Fields, in order: V gene, J gene, CDR3 protein.

>TRBV27|TRBJ2-2
ASSVTNTGELF
>TRBV19|TRBJ1-5
ASSLDRVGNQPQH
>TRBV11-3|TRBJ2-2
ASSPPGRGNTGELF
>TRBV7-2|TRBJ2-3
ASSLAGGGPDTQY
>TRBV3-1/TRBV3-2|TRBJ1-2
ASSQDVQGAYGYT
>TRBV5-5|TRBJ1-1
ASSSPGQGPMNTEAF
>TRBV5-1|TRBJ1-1
ASGRREWNTEAF
>TRBV6-5|TRBJ1-4
ASSPGTQNEKLF
>TRBV27|TRBJ2-5
ASETQY
>TRBV25-1|TRBJ1-1
ATWGPDWGVAEAF
>TRBV11-2|TRBJ2-7
ASSPRTSGLYEQY
>TRBV11-2|TRBJ2-1
ASSSSGRAGNEQF
>TRBV3-1/TRBV3-2|TRBJ1-3
ASSQDRVPGNTIY
>TRBV6-1|TRBJ2-2
ASSEDSWTGTGELF
>TRBV5-4|TRBJ1-6
ASSVDRGGSPLH
>TRBV28|TRBJ2-7
ASSSWAQGAHYEQY
>TRBV28|TRBJ1-2
ASSSRAANYGYT
>TRBV5-1|TRBJ2-1
ASSPVAGEGEQF
>TRBV5-1|TRBJ2-1
ASSPGTSGSYNEQF
>TRBV6-6|TRBJ1-4
ASRSGTATNEKLF
>TRBV6-6|TRBJ1-2
ASSRTGLGYT
>TRBV13|TRBJ2-5
ASSLEGLAGAGETQY
>TRBV4-3|TRBJ1-4
ASSQEWQGGNEKLF
>TRBV2|TRBJ1-4
ASSVGTGEPKLF
>TRBV3-1/TRBV3-2|TRBJ1-1
ASRKGDTEAF
>TRBV18|TRBJ2-2
ASSLGTANTGELF
>TRBV12-5|TRBJ2-2
ASAGIAGELF
>TRBV18|TRBJ1-1
ASSPPLYGSAF
>TRBV29-1|TRBJ1-1
SVLKLVLNTEAF
>TRBV19|TRBJ2-2
ASRMNIAVHTGELF
>TRBV29-1|TRBJ1-1
SSLARVGTEAF
>TRBV28|TRBJ2-7
ASSSGTPSSYEQY
>TRBV28|TRBJ1-4
ASSFGDRDEKLF
>TRBV15|TRBJ2-3
ATSRDTGPTDTQY
>TRBV5-1|TRBJ1-1
ASSPGTGNTEAF
>TRBV7-7|TRBJ2-1
ASSSGTGGFNEQF
>TRBV6-6|TRBJ2-1
ASSSLGGEQF
>TRBV19|TRBJ2-7
ASSTEFSYEQY
>TRBV7-2|TRBJ2-1
ASEGYNEQF
>TRBV20-1|TRBJ1-1
SAPTDSEAF
>TRBV12-3/TRBV12-4|TRBJ2-3
ASSFLDTQY
>TRBV9|TRBJ1-6
ASSDVDRGYNSPLH
>TRBV7-2|TRBJ2-2
ASSLLGLASVTGELF
>TRBV9|TRBJ2-1
ASSVGGSTYNEQF
>TRBV4-1|TRBJ2-1
ASSQEGEVPLNEQF
>TRBV11-2|TRBJ1-1
ASSLYTVNTEAF
>TRBV28|TRBJ2-6
ASSQGSTGANVLT
>TRBV3-1/TRBV3-2|TRBJ2-3
ASGTGINTDTQY
>TRBV19|TRBJ2-1
ASSIRSGSSYNEQF
>TRBV7-9|TRBJ1-6
ASSLEQYNSPLH
>TRBV7-2|TRBJ2-2
ASSLQGTNTGELF
>TRBV6-5|TRBJ1-3
ASSSTYSGNTIY
>TRBV3-1/TRBV3-2|TRBJ2-7
ASSRGLAGGRESYEQY
>TRBV5-1|TRBJ2-6
ASSLGYSGANVLT
>TRBV30|TRBJ1-6
AWIGRDNSPLH
>TRBV7-9|TRBJ2-1
ASSSGLAGNNEQF
>TRBV2|TRBJ2-1
ASSGDSYNEQF